This TCR beta chain is drawn from a study of low-dose radiotherapy and immunotherapy resistance in tumors. The germline V gene has CDR1 GTSNPN and CDR2 SVGIG (reference sequence). The V segment lost 8 bases and the J segment 4 bases; nucleotides outside the gene matches: 4. The CDR3 covers 12 residues. Time point described: before trial treatment. This clonotype was seen ten or more times. First-strand cDNA used TRAV- and TRBV-specific primers, covering alpha and beta chains. A roughly 20-cycle PCR with a constant-region primer and V-primer adapter amplified TCRs. MiXCR was run by TCRdb on the reads, yielding one entry per CDR3 protein. The sample yields about 82,000 distinct CDR3 sequences, approximately 19% seen once.

This sequence joins TRBV30 and TRBJ2-1; 8 nucleotides match TRBD1. The sample in question was PBMCs, obtained before treatment. The sequence came from a male donor with prostate cancer. The DNA for the CDR3 is TGTGCCGGGACAGGTGATTACAATGAGCAGTTCTTC. Translation: CAGTGDYNEQFF.